The clone carrying this TCR beta chain has more than one count but fewer than ten. The data are from a study of blood T cell repertoires in COVID-19. Sequenced by immunoSEQ multiplex PCR; TCRdb stores in-frame clones only, minus some. The table includes around 120,000 clones, 80% to 90% detected once. The CDR3 extends over 13 amino acids. The germline V gene has CDR1 SEHNR and CDR2 FQNEAQ (reference sequence). The V and J ends lost 0 bases and 5 bases respectively, with 7 bases between them. Sequencing was done on a sample of peripheral blood. V gene TRBV7-9 combines with J gene TRBJ1-2, with D unclear. The receptor was derived from a woman in her 70s with acute or convalescent COVID-19. The CDR3 DNA is TGTGCCAGCAGCTTAGCTAGTAATTATGGCTACACCTTC. Its translation: CASSLASNYGYTF.